This TCR beta chain was sequenced for a study of blood T cell repertoires in COVID-19 (TCRdb year 2020). With respect to the entire study: Collaborator samples came from the United States, Italy and Spain and covered acute and convalescent phases of COVID-19. The repertoires were released in a freely available public database intended as a resource for research on the immune response to SARS-CoV-2. Sample metadata almost always included a de-identified subject ID, COVID-19 status, age in years and sex. Where available, HLA class I and class II types were taken from metadata supplied by the sample provider and were not determined by assay-based typing. Samples came from the ongoing ImmuneRACE study (first 160 participants) plus 1,254 subjects from 6 global collaborators. The dataset comprised deeply sampled blood TCRbeta repertoires from subjects exposed to, actively infected with, or recovered from COVID-19. The prospective study material was composed of cDNA or gDNA derived from T cells, B-cell-depleted T cells, or PBMCs. The paper's findings and limits, for the study overall: Clinical and demographic metadata were provided uncurated, with the amount varying by source and participant.

Concerning this clone itself: Its binding antigen is unknown. Base qualities are not at hand, and no much larger clone is one base apart.

One collaborating source in Seattle enrolled patients during active infection and followed them longitudinally through the course of disease. The collaborating institutions used their own protocols to collect whole blood in K2EDTA tubes. For TCRbeta analysis, collaborator samples were shipped as frozen whole blood, as isolated PBMCs, or as DNA extracted from either sample type. Trimming takes 3 bases off V and 4 bases off J; junction bases not matched to a gene: 2. The CDR1 and CDR2 encoded by the germline V gene are MNHNS and SASEGT. Taken from cysteine to phenylalanine, the CDR3 has 13 residues. Only the CDR3 portion is preserved as DNA: 39 bases, with reading frame beginning at the first base. TCRbeta CDR3 regions were amplified from genomic DNA by means of the immunoSEQ Assay, a bias-controlled multiplex PCR. The source study handled its data this way. The number of nucleated cells in each sample was estimated by amplification of reference gene primers within the assay. To quantify the absolute abundance of each unique TCRbeta CDR3 rearrangement, sequence reads were collapsed and filtered. For each sample, productive Simpson clonality was calculated by taking the square root of Simpson's diversity index across productive rearrangements. TCRdb carries this immuneACCESS record with in-frame sequences only. Its versions omit some clonotypes, under half of them owing to an unresolved V gene in the studies checked, with the rest unexplained. D and trimming come from the DNA, and the V and J calls and clone size come from that table. This sample has 50,000 to 65,000 clones in its table, and around 70% of those were observed once. More than 4% of the sample comes from the top ten.

This TCR derives from a woman in her seventies with COVID-19, enrolled during active disease. Recombination joined TRBV6-1 with TRBJ1-2; TRBD1 aligns with 7 central bases. Material: peripheral blood. The sequenced DNA: TGTGCCAGCAGTGACCCAGGGGGCTATGGCTACACCTTC. Its protein reads: CASSDPGGYGYTF.